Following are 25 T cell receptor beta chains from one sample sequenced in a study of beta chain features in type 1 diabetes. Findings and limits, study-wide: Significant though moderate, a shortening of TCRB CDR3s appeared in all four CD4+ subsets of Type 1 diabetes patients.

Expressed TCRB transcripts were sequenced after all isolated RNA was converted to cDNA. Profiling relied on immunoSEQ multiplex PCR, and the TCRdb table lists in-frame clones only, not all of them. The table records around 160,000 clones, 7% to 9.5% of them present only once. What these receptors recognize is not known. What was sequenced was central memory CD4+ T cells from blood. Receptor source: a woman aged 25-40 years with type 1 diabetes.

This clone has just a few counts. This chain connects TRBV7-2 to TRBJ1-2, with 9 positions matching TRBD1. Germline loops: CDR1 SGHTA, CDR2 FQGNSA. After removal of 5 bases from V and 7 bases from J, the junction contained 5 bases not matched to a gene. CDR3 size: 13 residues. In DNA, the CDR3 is TGTGCCAGCAGCCCCCGACAGGGGGTTGGCTACACCTTC. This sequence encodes CASSPRQGVGYTF.

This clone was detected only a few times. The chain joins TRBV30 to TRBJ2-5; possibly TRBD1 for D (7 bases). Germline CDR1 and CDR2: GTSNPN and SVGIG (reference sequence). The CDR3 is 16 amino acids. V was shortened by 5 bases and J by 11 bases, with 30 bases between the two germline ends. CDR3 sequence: CAWQLPTGDSFGEQYF. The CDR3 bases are TGTGCCTGGCAGCTCCCTACAGGGGACTCCTTTGGGGAGCAGTACTTC.

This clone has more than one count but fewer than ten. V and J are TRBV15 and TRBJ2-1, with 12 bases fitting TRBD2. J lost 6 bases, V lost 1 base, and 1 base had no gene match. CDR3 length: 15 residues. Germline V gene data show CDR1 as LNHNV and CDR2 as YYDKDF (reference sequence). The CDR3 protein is CATSRVLAGGNEQFF. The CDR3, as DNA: TGTGCCACCAGCAGAGTACTAGCGGGAGGCAATGAGCAGTTCTTC.

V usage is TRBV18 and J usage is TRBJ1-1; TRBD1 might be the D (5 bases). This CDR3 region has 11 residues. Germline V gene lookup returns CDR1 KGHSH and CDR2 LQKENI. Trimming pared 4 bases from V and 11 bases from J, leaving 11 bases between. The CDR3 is CASSRGRVAFF. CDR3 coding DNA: TGTGCCAGCTCACGGGGCAGGGTGGCTTTCTTT. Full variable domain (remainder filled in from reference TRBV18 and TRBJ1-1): NAGVMQNPRHLVRRRGQEARLRCSPMKGHSHVYWYRQLPEEGLKFMVYLQKENIIDESGMPKERFSAEFPKEGPSILRIQQVVRGDSAAYFCASSRGRVAFFGQGTRLTVV.

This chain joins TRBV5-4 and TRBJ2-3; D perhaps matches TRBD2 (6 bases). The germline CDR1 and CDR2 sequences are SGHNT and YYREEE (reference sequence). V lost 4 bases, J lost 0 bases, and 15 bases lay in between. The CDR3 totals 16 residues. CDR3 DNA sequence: TGTGCCAGCAGCACCCCTAGCGCAACTAGCACAGATACGCAGTATTTT. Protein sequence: CASSTPSATSTDTQYF.

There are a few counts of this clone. As DNA, the CDR3 is TGCAGCGTTGGGACAGCCCGAGAGACCCAGTACTTC. It codes for CSVGTARETQYF. The rearrangement joins TRBV29-1 to TRBJ2-5; D is possibly TRBD1 (6 bases). There are 12 residues in the CDR3. In germline, CDR1 is SQVTM, CDR2 ANQGSEA. V was pared by 4 bases and J by 4 bases, with 10 bases between.

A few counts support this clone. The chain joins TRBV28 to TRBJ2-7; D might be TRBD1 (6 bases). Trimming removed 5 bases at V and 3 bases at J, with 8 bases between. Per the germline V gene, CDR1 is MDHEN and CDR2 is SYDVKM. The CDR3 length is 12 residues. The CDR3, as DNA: TGTGCCAGCAGTGACAGGAGCTACGAGCAGTACTTC. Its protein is CASSDRSYEQYF.

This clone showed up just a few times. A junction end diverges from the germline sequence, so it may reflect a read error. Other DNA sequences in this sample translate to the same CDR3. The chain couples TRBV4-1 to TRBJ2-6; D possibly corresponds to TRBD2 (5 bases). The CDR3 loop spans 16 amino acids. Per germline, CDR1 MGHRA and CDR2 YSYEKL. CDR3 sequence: CASSQVGSSGANVLTF. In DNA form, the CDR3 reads TGTGCCAGCAGCCAAGTGGGGAGCTCTGGGGCCAACGTCCTGACTTTC.

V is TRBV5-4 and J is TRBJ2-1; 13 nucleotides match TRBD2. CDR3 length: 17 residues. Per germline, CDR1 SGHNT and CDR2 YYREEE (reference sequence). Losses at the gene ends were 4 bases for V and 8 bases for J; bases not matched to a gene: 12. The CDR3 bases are TGTGCCAGCAGCCTACTAGAACTAGCGGGAGGGGTGCATGAGCAGTTCTTC. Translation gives CASSLLELAGGVHEQFF.

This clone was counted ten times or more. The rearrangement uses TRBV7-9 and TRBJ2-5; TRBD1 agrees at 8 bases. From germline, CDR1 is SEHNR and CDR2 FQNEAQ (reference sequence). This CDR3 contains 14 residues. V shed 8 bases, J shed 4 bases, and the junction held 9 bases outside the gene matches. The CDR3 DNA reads TGTGCCAGCGGACCGACAGGGGCGGGAGAGACCCAGTACTTC. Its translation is CASGPTGAGETQYF.

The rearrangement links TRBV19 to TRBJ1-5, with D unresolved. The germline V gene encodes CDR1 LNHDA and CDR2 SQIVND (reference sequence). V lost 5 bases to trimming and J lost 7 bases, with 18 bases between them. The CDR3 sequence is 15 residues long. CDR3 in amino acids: CASSPRQAVGQPQHF. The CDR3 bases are TGTGCCAGTAGTCCCAGGCAGGCCGTCGGACAGCCCCAGCATTTT.

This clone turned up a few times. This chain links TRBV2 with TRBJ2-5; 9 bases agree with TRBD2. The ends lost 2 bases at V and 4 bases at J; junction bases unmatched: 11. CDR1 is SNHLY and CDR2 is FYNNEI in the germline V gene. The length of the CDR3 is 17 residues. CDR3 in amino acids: CASSENLAGGPGETQYF. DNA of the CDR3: TGTGCCAGCAGTGAAAATTTGGCGGGAGGGCCAGGAGAGACCCAGTACTTC.

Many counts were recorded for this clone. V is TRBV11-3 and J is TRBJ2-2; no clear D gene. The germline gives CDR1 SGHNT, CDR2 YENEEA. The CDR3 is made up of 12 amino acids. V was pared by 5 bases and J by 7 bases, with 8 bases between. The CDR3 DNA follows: TGTGCCAGCAGCCCCCCGGGCGGGGAGCTGTTTTTT. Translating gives CASSPPGGELFF.

This CDR3 is CASSFTGYQETQYF. As DNA, the CDR3 is TGTGCCAGCAGTTTCACAGGGTATCAAGAGACCCAGTACTTC. The chain uses TRBV28 and TRBJ2-5, with D possibly matching TRBD1 (6 bases). Per the germline V gene, CDR1 is MDHEN and CDR2 is SYDVKM. Trimming pared 3 bases from V and 2 bases from J, leaving 10 bases between. The CDR3 covers 14 residues.

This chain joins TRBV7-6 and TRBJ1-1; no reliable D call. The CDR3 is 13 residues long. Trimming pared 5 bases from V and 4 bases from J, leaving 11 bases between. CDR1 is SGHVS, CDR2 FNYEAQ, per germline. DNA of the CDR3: TGTGCCAGCAGCGCGGCGGACTTCACTGAAGCTTTCTTT. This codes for CASSAADFTEAFF.

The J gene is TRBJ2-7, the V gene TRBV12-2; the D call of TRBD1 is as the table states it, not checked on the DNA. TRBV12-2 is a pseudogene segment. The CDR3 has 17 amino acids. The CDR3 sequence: CASPKGQGLPRCYEQYF. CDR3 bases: TGTGCAAGTCCCAAGGGACAGGGATTACCTAGGTGCTACGAGCAGTACTTC.

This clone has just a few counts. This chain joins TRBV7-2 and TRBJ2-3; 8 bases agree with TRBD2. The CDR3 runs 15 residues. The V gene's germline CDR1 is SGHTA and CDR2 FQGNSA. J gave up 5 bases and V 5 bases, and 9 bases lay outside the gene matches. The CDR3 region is CASSPAGAVGDTQYF. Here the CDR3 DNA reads TGTGCCAGCAGCCCAGCGGGGGCAGTGGGAGATACGCAGTATTTT.

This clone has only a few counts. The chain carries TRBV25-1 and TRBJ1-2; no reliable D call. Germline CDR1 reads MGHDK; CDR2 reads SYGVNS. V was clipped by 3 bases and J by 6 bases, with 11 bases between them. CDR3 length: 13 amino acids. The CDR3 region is CASSDSGSHGYTF. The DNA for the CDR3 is TGTGCCAGCAGTGATTCGGGATCTCATGGCTACACCTTC.

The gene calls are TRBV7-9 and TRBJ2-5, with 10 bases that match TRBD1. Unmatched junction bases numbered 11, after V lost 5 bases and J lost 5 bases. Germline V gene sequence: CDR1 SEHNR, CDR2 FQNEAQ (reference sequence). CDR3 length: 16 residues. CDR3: CASSASSGTGDETQYF. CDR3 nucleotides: TGTGCCAGCAGCGCCTCGTCCGGGACAGGGGACGAGACCCAGTACTTC. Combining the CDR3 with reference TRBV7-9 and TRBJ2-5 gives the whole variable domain DTGVSQNPRHKITKRGQNVTFRCDPISEHNRLYWYRQTLGQGPEFLTYFQNEAQLEKSRLLSDRFSAERPKGSFSTLEIQRTEQGDSAMYLCASSASSGTGDETQYFGPGTRLLVL.

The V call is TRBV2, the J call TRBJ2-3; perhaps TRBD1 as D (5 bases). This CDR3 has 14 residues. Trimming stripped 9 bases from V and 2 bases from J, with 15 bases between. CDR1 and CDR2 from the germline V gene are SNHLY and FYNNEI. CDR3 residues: CASQPGFDTDTQYF. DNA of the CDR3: TGTGCCAGTCAGCCAGGGTTTGACACAGATACGCAGTATTTT.

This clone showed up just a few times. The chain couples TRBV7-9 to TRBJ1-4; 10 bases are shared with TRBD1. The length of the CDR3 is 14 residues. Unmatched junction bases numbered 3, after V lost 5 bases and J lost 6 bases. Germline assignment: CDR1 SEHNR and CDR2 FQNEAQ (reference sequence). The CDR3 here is CASSPGQGYEKLFF. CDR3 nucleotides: TGTGCCAGCAGCCCGGGACAGGGGTATGAAAAACTGTTTTTT. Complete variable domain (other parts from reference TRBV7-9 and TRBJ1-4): DTGVSQNPRHKITKRGQNVTFRCDPISEHNRLYWYRQTLGQGPEFLTYFQNEAQLEKSRLLSDRFSAERPKGSFSTLEIQRTEQGDSAMYLCASSPGQGYEKLFFGSGTQLSVL.

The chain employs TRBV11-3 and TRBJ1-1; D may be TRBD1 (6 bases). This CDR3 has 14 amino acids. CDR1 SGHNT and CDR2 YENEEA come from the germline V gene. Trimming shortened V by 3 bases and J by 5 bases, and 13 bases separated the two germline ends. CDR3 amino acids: CASSFVQGRTEAFF. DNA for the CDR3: TGTGCCAGCAGCTTTGTACAGGGACGGACTGAAGCTTTCTTT.

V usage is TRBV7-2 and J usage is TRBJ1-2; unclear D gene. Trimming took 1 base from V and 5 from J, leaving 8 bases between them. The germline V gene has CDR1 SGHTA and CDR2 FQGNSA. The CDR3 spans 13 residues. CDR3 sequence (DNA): TGTGCCAGCAGCTTAGGGCCCGGGTATGGCTACACCTTC. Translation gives CASSLGPGYGYTF.

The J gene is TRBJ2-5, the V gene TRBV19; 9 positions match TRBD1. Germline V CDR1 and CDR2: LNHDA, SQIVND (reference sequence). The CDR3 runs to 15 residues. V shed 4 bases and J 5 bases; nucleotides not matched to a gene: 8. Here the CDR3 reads CASSKRTGAEETQYF. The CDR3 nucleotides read TGTGCCAGTAGTAAGAGGACAGGGGCCGAGGAGACCCAGTACTTC.

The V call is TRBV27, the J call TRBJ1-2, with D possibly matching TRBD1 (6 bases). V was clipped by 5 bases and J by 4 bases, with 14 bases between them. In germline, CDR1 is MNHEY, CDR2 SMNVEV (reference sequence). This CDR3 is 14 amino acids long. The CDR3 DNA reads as TGTGCCAGCAGTCCGGACAGCTCCACCTATGGCTACACCTTC. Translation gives CASSPDSSTYGYTF.